These 29 T cell receptor beta chains came from one sample sequenced in a study of T cell changes during pregnancy in multiple sclerosis (dated by TCRdb to about 2019). The library was made by the immunoSEQ multiplex PCR assay. TCRdb took over this immuneACCESS table, retaining in-frame rearrangements with V and J assigned. Such tables are incomplete; in checked studies, under half of the missing clones stem from an unresolved V gene, and the remainder is unexplained. This sample gives about 64,000 clones in total; about 96% of them show up just once. In total, the top ten clones hold roughly 2.4% of the sample. Material: CD8+ T cells from peripheral blood mononuclear cells, obtained after pregnancy. These TCRs come from a female donor with multiple sclerosis, enrolled in a pregnancy study.

The chain is built from TRBV6-1 and TRBJ2-3; tentatively, D is TRBD2 (6 bases). V shed 4 bases and J shed 2 bases, with 16 bases lying between them. Germline CDR1 reads MNHNS; CDR2 reads SASEGT. CDR3 size: 16 residues. The CDR3 reads CASSAPPGLITDTQYF. For the CDR3, the DNA is TGTGCCAGCAGTGCGCCCCCGGGACTTATCACAGATACGCAGTATTTT.

The rearrangement uses TRBV28 and TRBJ2-3; no firm D call. The CDR3 has 15 amino acids. Trimming took 5 bases from V and 0 from J, leaving 12 bases between them. Germline V gene lookup returns CDR1 MDHEN and CDR2 SYDVKM. CDR3 nucleotides: TGTGCCAGCAGTCTTATCCAGACTAGCACAGATACGCAGTATTTT. This encodes CASSLIQTSTDTQYF.

The CDR3 bases are TGTGCCAGCAGCTCTCAAGCGGGAGGGCGGTACGAGCAGTACTTC. Its translation: CASSSQAGGRYEQYF. This chain connects TRBV5-4 to TRBJ2-7; 10 nucleotides line up with TRBD2. J lost 4 bases, V lost 3 bases, and 7 bases had no gene match. Germline assignment: CDR1 SGHNT and CDR2 YYREEE (reference sequence). This CDR3 comprises 15 residues.

The rearrangement links TRBV7-9 to TRBJ2-5; 7 nucleotides match TRBD2. V shed 3 bases, J shed 3 bases, and the junction held 10 bases outside the gene matches. Germline CDR1 is SEHNR and CDR2 is FQNEAQ (reference sequence). CDR3 length equals 16 residues. DNA for the CDR3: TGTGCCAGCAGCTTCGTATCCGACGCGGGAGAAGAGACCCAGTACTTC. The encoded protein is CASSFVSDAGEETQYF.

The J gene is TRBJ1-1, the V gene TRBV7-9, with a possible D match to TRBD1 (6 bases). The V gene's germline CDR1 is SEHNR and CDR2 FQNEAQ (reference sequence). The CDR3 sequence is 15 residues long. Trimming took off 0 bases at V and 3 bases at J, with 11 bases between the two ends. The DNA of the CDR3 is TGTGCCAGCAGCTTAGCACAAACAGGGTACACTGAAGCTTTCTTT. It yields the protein CASSLAQTGYTEAFF.

The chain links TRBV19 to TRBJ1-5, with unresolved D. In germline, CDR1 is LNHDA, CDR2 SQIVND (reference sequence). V lost 3 bases to trimming and J lost 2 bases, with 5 bases between them. The CDR3 consists of 13 residues. CDR3: CASSIVGNQPQHF. DNA of the CDR3: TGTGCCAGTAGTATCGTCGGCAATCAGCCCCAGCATTTT.

The chain joins TRBV28 to TRBJ2-7, with 13 positions matching TRBD2. CDR3 size: 14 residues. The ends lost 6 bases at V and 3 bases at J; junction bases unmatched: 2. The germline gives CDR1 MDHEN, CDR2 SYDVKM. In DNA form, the CDR3 reads TGTGCCAGCAGCCGACTAGCGGGAGGCTACGAGCAGTACTTC. Translation: CASSRLAGGYEQYF.

The chain couples TRBV5-4 to TRBJ2-3; 8 bases match TRBD2. Germline lookup yields CDR1 SGHNT and CDR2 YYREEE (reference sequence). The V segment lost 0 bases and the J segment 2 bases; nucleotides outside the gene matches: 8. This CDR3 comprises 17 residues. CDR3 loop: CASSLGGAGGVTDTQYF. The CDR3 coding sequence is TGTGCCAGCAGCTTGGGAGGCGCGGGAGGTGTCACAGATACGCAGTATTTT.

The J gene is TRBJ2-3, the V gene TRBV27; tentatively, D is TRBD2 (6 bases). CDR3 size: 12 residues. Germline V gene sequence: CDR1 MNHEY, CDR2 SMNVEV (reference sequence). Trimming cost V 6 bases and J 10 bases, with 14 bases left between them. The CDR3 bases are TGTGCCAGCAGCCGCGGACTACAGCCGCAGTATTTT. Its protein is CASSRGLQPQYF.

The chain links TRBV5-1 to TRBJ2-1; TRBD1 matches 8 bases. The germline gives CDR1 SGHRS, CDR2 YFSETQ. This CDR3 comprises 12 residues. With 4 bases clipped from V and 7 bases from J, the junction kept 1 base outside the gene matches. CDR3 protein: CASSQGANEQFF. The CDR3 DNA reads TGCGCCAGCAGCCAGGGGGCGAATGAGCAGTTCTTC.

The V call is TRBV6-5, the J call TRBJ2-7; 8 bases align to TRBD1. CDR1 is MNHEY, CDR2 SVGAGI, per germline. This CDR3 comprises 14 residues. With V trimmed by 0 bases and J by 6 bases, 4 bases remained unmatched. The CDR3 spells CASSYSGQGTEQYF. CDR3 bases: TGTGCCAGCAGTTACTCAGGACAGGGAACCGAGCAGTACTTC.

The V and J genes are TRBV21-1 and TRBJ2-3; the listed D gene, TRBD2, was not tested against the DNA. TRBV21-1 is shown as a pseudogene. This CDR3 contains 18 residues. CDR3 coding DNA: TGTGCCAGCAGCAAATGGAGCGCGGGAGGGCCCTCTGGAGATACGCAGTATTTT. This sequence encodes CASSKWSAGGPSGDTQYF.

The gene calls are TRBV14 and TRBJ2-1; 8 bases are a match to TRBD1. The CDR3 length is 15 residues. V dropped 6 bases and J dropped 7; count of bases not matched to a gene: 11. The germline gives CDR1 SGHDN, CDR2 FVKESK. CDR3 amino acids: CASSQSGGPLNEQFF. CDR3 nucleotide sequence: TGTGCCAGCAGTCAGTCAGGGGGCCCTTTAAATGAGCAGTTCTTC. Together with reference TRBV14 and TRBJ2-1, the CDR3 gives the full variable domain: EAGVTQFPSHSVIEKGQTVTLRCDPISGHDNLYWYRRVMGKEIKFLLHFVKESKQDESGMPNNRFLAERTGGTYSTLKVQPAELEDSGVYFCASSQSGGPLNEQFFGPGTRLTVL.

The chain recombines TRBV7-9 with TRBJ2-1; TRBD1 is a possible D gene (6 bases). The ends were cut back, 4 bases at V and 8 bases at J, with 15 bases in the middle. This CDR3 is built from 14 residues. Germline CDR1 SEHNR, CDR2 FQNEAQ (reference sequence). The CDR3 loop reads CASSSGAPIYEQFF. CDR3 DNA: TGTGCCAGCAGCTCAGGGGCCCCTATTTATGAGCAGTTCTTC. Drawing the rest from reference TRBV7-9 and TRBJ2-1, the complete variable domain is DTGVSQNPRHKITKRGQNVTFRCDPISEHNRLYWYRQTLGQGPEFLTYFQNEAQLEKSRLLSDRFSAERPKGSFSTLEIQRTEQGDSAMYLCASSSGAPIYEQFFGPGTRLTVL.

This chain connects TRBV15 to TRBJ2-7, with 7 positions matching TRBD1. The CDR3 spans 14 residues. The ends lost 5 bases at V and 0 bases at J; junction bases unmatched: 4. Germline assignment: CDR1 LNHNV and CDR2 YYDKDF (reference sequence). CDR3 coding DNA: TGTGCCACCAGCTTACGGGACAGCTCCTACGAGCAGTACTTC. This codes for CATSLRDSSYEQYF.

This rearrangement joins TRBV6-5 to TRBJ2-5; 11 nucleotides line up with TRBD1. Germline values: CDR1 MNHEY, CDR2 SVGAGI. J lost 4 bases, V lost 0 bases, and 1 base had no gene match. CDR3 length: 15 amino acids. CDR3 nucleotides: TGTGCCAGCAGTTACTCGGGACAGGGGGGAGAGACCCAGTACTTC. It is translated as CASSYSGQGGETQYF.

The V call is TRBV11-2, the J call TRBJ2-1; 9 nucleotides agree with TRBD2. The germline V gene encodes CDR1 SGHAT and CDR2 FQNNGV. With V trimmed by 4 bases and J by 3 bases, 13 bases remained unmatched. The CDR3 has 18 residues. CDR3 nucleotide sequence: TGTGCCAGCAGCTCCCAGGTCTCGACTAGCGGCCTCTACAATGAGCAGTTCTTC. Translating gives CASSSQVSTSGLYNEQFF. Based on the CDR3 plus reference TRBV11-2 and TRBJ2-1, the full variable domain is EAGVAQSPRYKIIEKRQSVAFWCNPISGHATLYWYQQILGQGPKLLIQFQNNGVVDDSQLPKDRFSAERLKGVDSTLKIQPAKLEDSAVYLCASSSQVSTSGLYNEQFFGPGTRLTVL.

The genes are TRBV9 and TRBJ2-1; 9 bases match TRBD2. CDR1 SGDLS and CDR2 YYNGEE come from the germline V gene. V was clipped by 3 bases and J by 9 bases; unmatched bases: 16. The CDR3 is made up of 17 amino acids. The CDR3 DNA reads as TGTGCCAGCAGCGAGATAGCGGGAGAACACCTACGGGGTGAGCAGTTCTTC. The encoded protein is CASSEIAGEHLRGEQFF.

J is TRBJ2-7 and V is TRBV19; no reliable D call. CDR1 LNHDA and CDR2 SQIVND come from the germline V gene (reference sequence). This CDR3 region has 13 residues. V was pared by 5 bases and J by 3 bases, with 11 bases between. CDR3 residues: CASSPLTGYEQYF. The CDR3 DNA follows: TGTGCCAGTAGTCCGTTGACGGGCTACGAGCAGTACTTC. The full variable domain, with the rest looked up from reference TRBV19 and TRBJ2-7, is DGGITQSPKYLFRKEGQNVTLSCEQNLNHDAMYWYRQDPGQGLRLIYYSQIVNDFQKGDIAEGYSVSREKKESFPLTVTSAQKNPTAFYLCASSPLTGYEQYFGPGTRLTVT.

Only one count was recorded for this clone. J is TRBJ1-2 and V is TRBV18; TRBD1 is a possible D gene (5 bases). The CDR3 extends over 15 amino acids. V dropped 3 bases and J dropped 3 bases, with 14 bases sitting between them. Germline V gene lookup returns CDR1 KGHSH and CDR2 LQKENI. The CDR3 sequence: CASSPQGGEHYGYTF. CDR3 nucleotides: TGTGCCAGCTCACCGCAGGGAGGGGAGCACTATGGCTACACCTTC.

V and J are TRBV2 and TRBJ2-1, with 8 bases identical to TRBD2. V lost 7 bases and J lost 4; bases outside the gene matches: 9. The germline CDR1 and CDR2 sequences are SNHLY and FYNNEI. The CDR3 runs 15 residues. DNA for the CDR3: TGTGCCAGCAAGAGCCTAGCGGGTCCTTACAATGAGCAGTTCTTC. Its translation is CASKSLAGPYNEQFF.

The chain carries TRBV5-1 and TRBJ2-7; 8 bases match TRBD1. Germline V gene sequence: CDR1 SGHRS, CDR2 YFSETQ. CDR3 length: 16 residues. V was pared by 2 bases and J by 5 bases, with 12 bases of the junction left unmatched. CDR3 in amino acids: CASSFHPGQGTDEQYF. For the CDR3, the DNA is TGCGCCAGCAGCTTTCATCCAGGACAGGGTACAGACGAGCAGTACTTC.

The chain uses TRBV28 and TRBJ2-7, with 11 bases lining up with TRBD1. CDR3 length equals 14 residues. Trimming took 6 bases from V and 6 from J; bases not matched to a gene: 7. Germline-derived CDR1 and CDR2 are MDHEN and SYDVKM. The CDR3 spells CASRTTGTGGEQYF. The CDR3 bases are TGTGCCAGCAGGACCACCGGGACAGGGGGCGAGCAGTACTTC.

The chain is built from TRBV7-9 and TRBJ2-7; D is perhaps TRBD1 (5 bases). The CDR3 has 12 amino acids. Trimming stripped 5 bases from V and 5 bases from J, with 10 bases between. Germline loops: CDR1 SEHNR, CDR2 FQNEAQ (reference sequence). The DNA of the CDR3 is TGTGCCAGCAGCACCAGGGTGGACGAGCAGTACTTC. Translated, it gives CASSTRVDEQYF.

This clone came up once. The chain uses TRBV9 and TRBJ2-2, with 7 bases that match TRBD2. With V trimmed by 0 bases and J by 4 bases, 6 bases remained unmatched. CDR1 and CDR2 (germline): SGDLS, YYNGEE. This CDR3 comprises 16 residues. DNA of the CDR3: TGTGCCAGCAGCGTAGTGGCGGGAGCATCCACCGGGGAGCTGTTTTTT. It codes for CASSVVAGASTGELFF.

The genes are TRBV5-4 and TRBJ1-1, with 10 bases fitting TRBD1. The CDR3 has 16 amino acids. After removal of 4 bases from V and 5 bases from J, the junction contained 11 bases not matched to a gene. Germline CDR1 is SGHNT and CDR2 is YYREEE (reference sequence). The CDR3 DNA reads as TGTGCCAGCAGCCCAGGTGCCGGGACAGGGGTAACTGAAGCTTTCTTT. It encodes CASSPGAGTGVTEAFF.

This clone came up once. V usage is TRBV7-9 and J usage is TRBJ2-7; possibly TRBD1 for D (5 bases). Germline values: CDR1 SEHNR, CDR2 FQNEAQ (reference sequence). The V and J ends lost 6 bases and 3 bases respectively, with 9 bases between them. The CDR3 spans 12 residues. In DNA, the CDR3 is TGTGCCAGCAGGCCCGACAGCTACGAGCAGTACTTC. Its translation is CASRPDSYEQYF.

This sequence joins TRBV27 and TRBJ2-5, with 13 bases lining up with TRBD2. CDR1 MNHEY and CDR2 SMNVEV come from the germline V gene (reference sequence). The length of the CDR3 is 15 residues. The junction had 6 bases not matched to a gene; V was cut back by 6 bases and J by 5 bases. The CDR3 loop is CASSQGLAGRETQYF. The CDR3 nucleotides are TGTGCCAGCAGCCAGGGACTAGCGGGAAGGGAGACCCAGTACTTC.

The rearrangement uses TRBV28 and TRBJ2-2; no reliable D call. The CDR3 has 11 amino acids. Trimming removed 7 bases from V and 7 bases from J, with 7 bases in between. CDR1 and CDR2 (germline): MDHEN, SYDVKM. The CDR3 nucleotides are TGTGCCAGCACCCGCGGCGGGGAGCTGTTTTTT. It encodes CASTRGGELFF.